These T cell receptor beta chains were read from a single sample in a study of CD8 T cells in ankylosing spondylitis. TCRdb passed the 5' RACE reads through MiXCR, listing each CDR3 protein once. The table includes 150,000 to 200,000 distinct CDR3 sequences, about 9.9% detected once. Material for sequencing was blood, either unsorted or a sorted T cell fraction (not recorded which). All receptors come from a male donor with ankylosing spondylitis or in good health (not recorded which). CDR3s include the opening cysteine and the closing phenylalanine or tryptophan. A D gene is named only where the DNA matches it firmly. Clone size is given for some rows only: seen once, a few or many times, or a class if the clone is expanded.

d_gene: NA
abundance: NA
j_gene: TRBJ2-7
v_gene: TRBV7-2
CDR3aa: CASSLSPEYGEQYF
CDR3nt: TGTGCCAGCAGCTTATCCCCAGAATACGGGGAGCAGTACTTC

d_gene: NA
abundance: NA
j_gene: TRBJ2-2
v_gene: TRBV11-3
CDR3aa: CASSSGPSTGELFF
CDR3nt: TGTGCCAGCAGCTCGGGCCCTTCCACCGGGGAGCTGTTTTTT

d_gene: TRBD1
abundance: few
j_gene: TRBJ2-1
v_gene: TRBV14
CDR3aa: CASSIGTVNEQFF
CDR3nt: TGTGCCAGCAGCATTGGGACAGTAAATGAGCAGTTCTTC

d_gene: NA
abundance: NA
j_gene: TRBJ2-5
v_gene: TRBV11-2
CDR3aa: CASGAGPETQYF
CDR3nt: TGTGCCAGCGGAGCGGGTCCAGAGACCCAGTACTTC

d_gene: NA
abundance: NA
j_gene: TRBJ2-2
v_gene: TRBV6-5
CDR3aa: CASSSDPKVSGELFF
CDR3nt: TGTGCCAGCAGTTCAGACCCAAAAGTTAGCGGGGAGCTGTTTTTT

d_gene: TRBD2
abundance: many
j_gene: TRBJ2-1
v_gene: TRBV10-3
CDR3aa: CAISRLAGTYNEQFF
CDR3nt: TGTGCCATCAGTAGACTAGCGGGGACCTACAATGAGCAGTTCTTC

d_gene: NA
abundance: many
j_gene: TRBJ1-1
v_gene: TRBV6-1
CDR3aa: CASSEVQVTEAFF
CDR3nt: TGTGCCAGCAGTGAAGTCCAGGTCACTGAAGCTTTCTTT

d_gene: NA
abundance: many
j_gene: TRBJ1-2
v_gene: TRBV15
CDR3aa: CATSRQRRGRYGYTF
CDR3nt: TGTGCCACCAGCAGACAACGCAGGGGCCGCTATGGCTACACCTTC

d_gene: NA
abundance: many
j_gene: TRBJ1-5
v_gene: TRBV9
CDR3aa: CASSVDPDQPQHF
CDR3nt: TGTGCCAGCAGCGTAGATCCAGATCAGCCCCAGCATTTT

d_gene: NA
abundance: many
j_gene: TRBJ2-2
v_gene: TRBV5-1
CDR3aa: CASGESATNTGELFF
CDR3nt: TGCGCCAGCGGGGAGTCAGCCACGAACACCGGGGAGCTGTTTTTT

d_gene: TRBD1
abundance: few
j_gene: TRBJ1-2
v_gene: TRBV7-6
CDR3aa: CASWGTGYGYTF
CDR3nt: TGTGCCAGCTGGGGGACAGGCTATGGCTACACCTTC

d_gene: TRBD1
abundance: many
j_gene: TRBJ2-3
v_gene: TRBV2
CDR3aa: CASSGQGPDTQYF
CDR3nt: TGTGCCAGCAGTGGACAGGGACCAGATACGCAGTATTTT

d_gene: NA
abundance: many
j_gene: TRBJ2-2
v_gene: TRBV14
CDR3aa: CASSQVRNTGELFF
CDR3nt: TGTGCCAGCAGCCAAGTTAGGAACACCGGGGAGCTGTTTTTT

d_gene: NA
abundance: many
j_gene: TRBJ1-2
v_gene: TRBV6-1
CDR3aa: CASRTGDLDGYTF
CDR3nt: TGTGCCAGCAGAACGGGGGATTTGGATGGCTACACCTTC

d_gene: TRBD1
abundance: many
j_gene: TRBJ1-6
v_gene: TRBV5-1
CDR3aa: CASSLAGEALDRFDGSPLHF
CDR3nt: TGCGCCAGCAGCTTGGCCGGGGAAGCTTTGGACAGGTTCGACGGTTCACCCCTCCACTTT

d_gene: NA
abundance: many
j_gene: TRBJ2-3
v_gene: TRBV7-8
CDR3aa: CASSLPDLGDTQYF
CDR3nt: TGTGCCAGCAGCTTGCCCGACCTTGGAGATACGCAGTATTTT

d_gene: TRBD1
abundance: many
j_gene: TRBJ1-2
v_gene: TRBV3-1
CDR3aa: CASSQDSMARMGQGLGYGYTF
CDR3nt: TGTGCCAGCAGCCAAGATTCTATGGCTAGGATGGGACAGGGCCTTGGTTATGGCTACACCTTC

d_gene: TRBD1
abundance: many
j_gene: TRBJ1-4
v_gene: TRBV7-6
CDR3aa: CASSSPRQGSNEKLFF
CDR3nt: TGTGCCAGCAGCTCCCCCCGACAGGGGTCTAATGAAAAACTGTTTTTT

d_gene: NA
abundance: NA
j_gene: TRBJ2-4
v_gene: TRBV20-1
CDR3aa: CSFSTSGAPAKNIQYF
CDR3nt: TGCAGCTTCTCAACGTCCGGGGCCCCAGCCAAAAACATTCAGTACTTC

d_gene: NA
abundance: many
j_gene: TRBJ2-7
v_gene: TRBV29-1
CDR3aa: CSVDGGSRYEQYF
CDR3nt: TGCAGCGTTGATGGAGGGTCCCGCTACGAGCAGTACTTC

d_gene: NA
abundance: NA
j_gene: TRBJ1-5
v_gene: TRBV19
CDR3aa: CASSWEGGGQPQHF
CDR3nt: TGTGCCAGTTCTTGGGAGGGGGGCGGTCAGCCCCAGCATTTT

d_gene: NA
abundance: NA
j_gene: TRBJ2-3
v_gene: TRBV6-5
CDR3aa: CASSNRVTDTQYF
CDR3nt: TGTGCCAGCAGCAACCGAGTAACAGATACGCAGTATTTT

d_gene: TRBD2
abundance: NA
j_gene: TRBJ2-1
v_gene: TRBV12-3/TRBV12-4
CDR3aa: CASRPLAGYINEQFF
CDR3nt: TGTGCCAGCAGGCCACTAGCGGGATATATCAATGAGCAGTTCTTC